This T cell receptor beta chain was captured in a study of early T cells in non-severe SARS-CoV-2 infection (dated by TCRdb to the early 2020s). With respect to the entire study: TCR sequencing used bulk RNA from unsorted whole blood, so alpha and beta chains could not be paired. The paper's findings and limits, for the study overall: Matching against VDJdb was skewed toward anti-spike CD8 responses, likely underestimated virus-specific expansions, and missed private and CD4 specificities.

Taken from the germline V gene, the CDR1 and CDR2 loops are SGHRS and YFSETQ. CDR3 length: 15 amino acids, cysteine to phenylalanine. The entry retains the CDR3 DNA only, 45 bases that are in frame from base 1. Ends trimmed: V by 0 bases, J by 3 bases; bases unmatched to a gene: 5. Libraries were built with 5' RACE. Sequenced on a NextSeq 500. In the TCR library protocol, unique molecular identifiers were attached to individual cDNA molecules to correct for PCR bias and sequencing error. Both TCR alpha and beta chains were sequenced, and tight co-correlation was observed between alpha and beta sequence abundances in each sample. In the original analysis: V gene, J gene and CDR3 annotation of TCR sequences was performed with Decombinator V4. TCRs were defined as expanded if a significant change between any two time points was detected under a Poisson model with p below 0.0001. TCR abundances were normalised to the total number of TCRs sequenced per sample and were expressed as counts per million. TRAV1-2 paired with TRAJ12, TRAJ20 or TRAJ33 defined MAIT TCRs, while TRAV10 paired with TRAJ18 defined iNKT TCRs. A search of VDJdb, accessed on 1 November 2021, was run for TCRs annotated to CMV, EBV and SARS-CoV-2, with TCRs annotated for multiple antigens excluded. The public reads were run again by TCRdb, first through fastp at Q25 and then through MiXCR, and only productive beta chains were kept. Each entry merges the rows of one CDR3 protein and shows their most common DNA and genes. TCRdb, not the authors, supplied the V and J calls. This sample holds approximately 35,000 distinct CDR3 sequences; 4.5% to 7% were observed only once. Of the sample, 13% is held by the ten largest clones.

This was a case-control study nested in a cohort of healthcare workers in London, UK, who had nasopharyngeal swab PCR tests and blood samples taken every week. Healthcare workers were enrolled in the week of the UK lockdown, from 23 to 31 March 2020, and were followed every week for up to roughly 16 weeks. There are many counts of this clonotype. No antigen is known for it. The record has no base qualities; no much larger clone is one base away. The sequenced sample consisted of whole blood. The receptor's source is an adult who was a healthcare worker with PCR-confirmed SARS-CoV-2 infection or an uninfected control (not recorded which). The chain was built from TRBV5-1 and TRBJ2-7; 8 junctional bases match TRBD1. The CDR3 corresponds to CASSLVSGGFYEQYF. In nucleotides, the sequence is TGCGCCAGCAGCTTGGTGTCAGGGGGCTTCTACGAGCAGTACTTC.